The source of this T cell receptor (beta chain) is a study of CD8+ T cells in alopecia areata. Sequencing templates came from extracted RNA that was reverse transcribed into cDNA. Assay: immunoSEQ multiplex PCR; the TCRdb copy retains only in-frame clones and omits some. This sample has some 180,000 clones, with around three fifths found just once. The germline V and J ends were trimmed by 5 bases and 6 bases, with 15 bases remaining between them. The CDR3 extends over 14 amino acids. Germline V CDR1 and CDR2: PRHDT, FYEKMQ (reference sequence). The sequenced sample consisted of CD8+ T cells sorted from blood. V is TRBV13 and J is TRBJ2-3; D may be TRBD1 (7 bases). This clonotype was sampled from a human donor in good health. CDR3 bases: TGTGCCAGCAGCGCCCGACAGGGACTGGATACGCAGTATTTT. It is translated as CASSARQGLDTQYF.